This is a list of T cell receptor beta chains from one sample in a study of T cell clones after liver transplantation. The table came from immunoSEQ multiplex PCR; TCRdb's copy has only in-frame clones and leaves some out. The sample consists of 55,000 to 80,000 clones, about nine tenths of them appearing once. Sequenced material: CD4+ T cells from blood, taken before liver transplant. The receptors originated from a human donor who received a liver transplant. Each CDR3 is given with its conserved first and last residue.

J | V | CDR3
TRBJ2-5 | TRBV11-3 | CASSVPTQGIGLQETQYF
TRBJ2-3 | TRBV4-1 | CASSPQGGRTDTQYF
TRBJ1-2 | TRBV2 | CASSEAIRVYGYTF
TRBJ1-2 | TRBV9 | CASSETGGEDGYTF
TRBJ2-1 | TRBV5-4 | CASSLDLAGETSYNEQFF
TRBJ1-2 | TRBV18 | CASSPERAGDGYTF
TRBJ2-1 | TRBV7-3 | CASSPRAGAENEQFF
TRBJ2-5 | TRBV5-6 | CASSLAGGLQETQYF
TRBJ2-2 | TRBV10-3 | CAISRDRVIGELFF
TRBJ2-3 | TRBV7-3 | CASREREGTDTQYF
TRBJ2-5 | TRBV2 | CASSERGTAVSAQYF
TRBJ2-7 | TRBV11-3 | CASSPSGTQGDEQYF
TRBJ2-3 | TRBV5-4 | CASSPSRTRSTDTQYF
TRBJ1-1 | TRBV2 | CASGRNTEAFF
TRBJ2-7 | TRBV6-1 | CASSRDALSSYEQYF
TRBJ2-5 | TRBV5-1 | CASSSPENGETQYF
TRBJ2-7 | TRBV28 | CASSSAATYEQYF
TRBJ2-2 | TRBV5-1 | CASSLVGTNTGELFF
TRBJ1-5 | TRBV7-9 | CASSFGSNQPQHF
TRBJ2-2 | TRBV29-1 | CSVGTSGSGGELFF
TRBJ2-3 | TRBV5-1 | CASSLDGTVTDTQYF
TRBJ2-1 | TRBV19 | CASSIDLLAGGEQFF
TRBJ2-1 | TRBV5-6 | CASSSGRAYNEQFF
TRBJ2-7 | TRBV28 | CASSGSSGSRYEQYF
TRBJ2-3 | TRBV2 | CASRYYDTQYF
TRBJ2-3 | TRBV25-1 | CASSDLVQGGTDTQYF
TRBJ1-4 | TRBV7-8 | CASSPDQGAGEKLFF
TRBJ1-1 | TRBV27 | CASSLSRWGGRTEAFF
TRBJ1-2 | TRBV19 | CASSVAGPNYGYTF
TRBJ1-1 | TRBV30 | CAWRGHRVRNTEAFF
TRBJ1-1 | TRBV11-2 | CASSPAVWGMNTEAFF
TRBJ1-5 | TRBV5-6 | CASSLGGTGGQPQHF
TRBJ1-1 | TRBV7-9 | CASSSDRWNTEAFF
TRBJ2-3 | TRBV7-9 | CASSLKGGRTDTQYF
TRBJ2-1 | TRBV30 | CASFGRSYNEQFF
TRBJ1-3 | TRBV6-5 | CASIRDPSSGNTIYF
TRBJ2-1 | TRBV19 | CASSGLVGWGYNEQFF
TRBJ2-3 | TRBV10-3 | CAISEQGGIADTQYF
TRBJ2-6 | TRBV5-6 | CASSPQGLRANVLTF
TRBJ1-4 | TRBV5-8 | CASRSVGALTNEKLFF
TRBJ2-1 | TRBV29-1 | CSGTGWNEQFF